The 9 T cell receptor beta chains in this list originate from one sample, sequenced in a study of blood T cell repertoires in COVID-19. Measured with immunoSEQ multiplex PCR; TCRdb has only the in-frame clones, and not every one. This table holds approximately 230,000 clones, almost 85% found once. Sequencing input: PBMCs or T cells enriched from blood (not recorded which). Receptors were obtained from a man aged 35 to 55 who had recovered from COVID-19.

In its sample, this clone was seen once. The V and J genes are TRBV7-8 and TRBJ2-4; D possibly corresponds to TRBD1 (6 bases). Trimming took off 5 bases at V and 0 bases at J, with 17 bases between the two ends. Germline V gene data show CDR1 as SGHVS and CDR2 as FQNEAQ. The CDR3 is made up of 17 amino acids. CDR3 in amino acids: CASSRVRDTLAKNIQYF. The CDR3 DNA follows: TGTGCCAGCAGCCGTGTACGGGACACACTAGCCAAAAACATTCAGTACTTC.

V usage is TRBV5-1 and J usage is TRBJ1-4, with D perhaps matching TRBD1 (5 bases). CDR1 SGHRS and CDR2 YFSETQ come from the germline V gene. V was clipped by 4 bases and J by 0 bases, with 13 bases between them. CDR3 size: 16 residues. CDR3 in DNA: TGCGCCAGCAGCGGGGGGTTGACCGCAACTAATGAAAAACTGTTTTTT. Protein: CASSGGLTATNEKLFF. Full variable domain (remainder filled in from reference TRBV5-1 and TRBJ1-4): KAGVTQTPRYLIKTRGQQVTLSCSPISGHRSVSWYQQTPGQGLQFLFEYFSETQRNKGNFPGRFSGRQFSNSRSEMNVSTLELGDSALYLCASSGGLTATNEKLFFGSGTQLSVL.

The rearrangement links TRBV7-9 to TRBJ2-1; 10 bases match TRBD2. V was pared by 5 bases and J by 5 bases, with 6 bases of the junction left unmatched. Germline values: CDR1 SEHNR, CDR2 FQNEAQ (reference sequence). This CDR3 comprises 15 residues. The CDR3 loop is CASSPRGTSDNEQFF. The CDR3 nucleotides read TGTGCCAGCAGCCCCCGGGGGACTAGCGACAATGAGCAGTTCTTC.

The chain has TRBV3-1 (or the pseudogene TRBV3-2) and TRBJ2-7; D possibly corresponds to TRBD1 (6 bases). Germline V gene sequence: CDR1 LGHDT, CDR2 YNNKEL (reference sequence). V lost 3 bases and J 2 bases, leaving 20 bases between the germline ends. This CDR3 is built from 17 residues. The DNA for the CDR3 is TGTGCCAGCAGCCAGGGGACGCATACAGGGCCCCCCTACGAGCAGTACTTC. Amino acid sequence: CASSQGTHTGPPYEQYF.

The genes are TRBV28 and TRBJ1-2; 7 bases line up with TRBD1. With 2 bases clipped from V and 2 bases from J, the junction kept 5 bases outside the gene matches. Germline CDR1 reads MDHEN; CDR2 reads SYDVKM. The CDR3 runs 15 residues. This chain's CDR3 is CASSLNRGENYGYTF. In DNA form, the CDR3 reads TGTGCCAGCAGTTTAAACAGGGGCGAGAACTATGGCTACACCTTC.

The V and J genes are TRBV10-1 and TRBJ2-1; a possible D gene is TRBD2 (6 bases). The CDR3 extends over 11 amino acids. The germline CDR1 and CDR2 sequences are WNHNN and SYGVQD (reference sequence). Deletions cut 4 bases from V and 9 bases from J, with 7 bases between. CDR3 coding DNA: TGCGCCAGCAGTGTGGGAGGTGAGCAGTTCTTC. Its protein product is CASSVGGEQFF.

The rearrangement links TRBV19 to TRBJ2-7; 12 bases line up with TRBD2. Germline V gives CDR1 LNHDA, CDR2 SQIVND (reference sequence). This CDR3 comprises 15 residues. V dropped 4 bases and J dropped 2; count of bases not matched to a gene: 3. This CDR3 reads CASSTTSGRAYEQYF. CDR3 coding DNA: TGTGCCAGTAGTACGACTAGCGGGAGAGCCTACGAGCAGTACTTC.

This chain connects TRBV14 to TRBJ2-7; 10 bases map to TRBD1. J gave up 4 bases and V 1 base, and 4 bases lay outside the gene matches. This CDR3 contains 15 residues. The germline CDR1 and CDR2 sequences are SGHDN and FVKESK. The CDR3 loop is CASSQGLGQGYEQYF. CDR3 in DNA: TGTGCCAGCAGCCAAGGCCTGGGACAGGGGTACGAGCAGTACTTC.

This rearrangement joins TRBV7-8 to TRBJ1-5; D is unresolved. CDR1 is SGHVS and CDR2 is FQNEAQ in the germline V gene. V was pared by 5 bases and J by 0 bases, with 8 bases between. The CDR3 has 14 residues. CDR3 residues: CASSARFSNQPQHF. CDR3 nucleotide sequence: TGTGCCAGCAGCGCCAGGTTTAGCAATCAGCCCCAGCATTTT.